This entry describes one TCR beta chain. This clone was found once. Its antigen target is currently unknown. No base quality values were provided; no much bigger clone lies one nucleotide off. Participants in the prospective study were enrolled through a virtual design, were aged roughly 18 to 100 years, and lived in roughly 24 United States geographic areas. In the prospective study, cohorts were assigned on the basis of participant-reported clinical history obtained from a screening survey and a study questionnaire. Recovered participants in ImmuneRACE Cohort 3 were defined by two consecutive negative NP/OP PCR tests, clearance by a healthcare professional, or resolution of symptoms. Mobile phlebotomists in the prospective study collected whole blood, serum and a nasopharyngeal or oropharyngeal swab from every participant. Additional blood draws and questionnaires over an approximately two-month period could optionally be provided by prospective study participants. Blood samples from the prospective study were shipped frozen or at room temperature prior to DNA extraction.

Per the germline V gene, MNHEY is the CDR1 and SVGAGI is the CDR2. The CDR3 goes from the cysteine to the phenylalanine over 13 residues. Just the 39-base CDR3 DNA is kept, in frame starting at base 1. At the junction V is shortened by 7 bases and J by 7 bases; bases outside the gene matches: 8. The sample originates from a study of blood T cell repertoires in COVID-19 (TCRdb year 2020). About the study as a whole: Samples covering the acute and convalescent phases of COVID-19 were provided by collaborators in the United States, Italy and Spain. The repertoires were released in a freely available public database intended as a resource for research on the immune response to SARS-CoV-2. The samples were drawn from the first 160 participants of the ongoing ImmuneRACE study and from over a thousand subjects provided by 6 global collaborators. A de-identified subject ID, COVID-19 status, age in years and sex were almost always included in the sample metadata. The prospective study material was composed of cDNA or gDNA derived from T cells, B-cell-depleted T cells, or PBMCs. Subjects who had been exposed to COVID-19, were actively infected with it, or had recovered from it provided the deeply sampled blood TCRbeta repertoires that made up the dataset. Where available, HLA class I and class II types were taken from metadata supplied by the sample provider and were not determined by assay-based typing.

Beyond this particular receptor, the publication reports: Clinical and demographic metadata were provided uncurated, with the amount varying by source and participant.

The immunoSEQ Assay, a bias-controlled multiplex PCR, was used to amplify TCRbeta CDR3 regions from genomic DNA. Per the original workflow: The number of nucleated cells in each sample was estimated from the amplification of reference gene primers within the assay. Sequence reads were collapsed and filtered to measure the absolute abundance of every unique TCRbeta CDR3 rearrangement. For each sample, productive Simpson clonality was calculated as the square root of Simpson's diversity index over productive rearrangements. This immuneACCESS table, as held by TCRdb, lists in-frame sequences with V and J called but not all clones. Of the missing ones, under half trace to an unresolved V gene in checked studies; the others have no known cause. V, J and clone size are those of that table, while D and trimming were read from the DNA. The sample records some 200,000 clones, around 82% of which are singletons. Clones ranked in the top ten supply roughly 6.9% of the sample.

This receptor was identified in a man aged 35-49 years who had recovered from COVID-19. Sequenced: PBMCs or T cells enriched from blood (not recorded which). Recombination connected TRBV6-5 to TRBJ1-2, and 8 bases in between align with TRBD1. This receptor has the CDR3 CASTIQGGTGYTF. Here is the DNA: TGTGCCAGCACCATACAGGGGGGAACTGGCTACACCTTC.